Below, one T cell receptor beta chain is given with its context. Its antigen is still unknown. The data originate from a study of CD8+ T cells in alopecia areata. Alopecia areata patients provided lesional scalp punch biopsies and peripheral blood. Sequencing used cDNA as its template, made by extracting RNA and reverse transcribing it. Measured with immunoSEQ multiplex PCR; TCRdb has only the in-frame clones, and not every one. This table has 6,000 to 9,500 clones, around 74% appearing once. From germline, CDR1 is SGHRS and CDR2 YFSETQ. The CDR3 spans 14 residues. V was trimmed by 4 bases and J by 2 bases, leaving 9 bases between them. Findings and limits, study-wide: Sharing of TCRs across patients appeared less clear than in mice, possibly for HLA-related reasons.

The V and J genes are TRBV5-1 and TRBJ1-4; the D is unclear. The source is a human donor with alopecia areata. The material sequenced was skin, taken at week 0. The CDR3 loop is CASSPEGTNEKLFF. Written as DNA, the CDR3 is TGCGCCAGCAGCCCGGAAGGCACTAATGAAAAACTGTTTTTT. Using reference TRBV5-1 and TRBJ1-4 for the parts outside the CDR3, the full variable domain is KAGVTQTPRYLIKTRGQQVTLSCSPISGHRSVSWYQQTPGQGLQFLFEYFSETQRNKGNFPGRFSGRQFSNSRSEMNVSTLELGDSALYLCASSPEGTNEKLFFGSGTQLSVL.